The clone carrying this T cell receptor beta chain has more than one count but fewer than ten. V was clipped by 6 bases and J by 1 base; unmatched bases: 10. Germline CDR1 and CDR2: MGHRA and YSYEKL. This CDR3 is 16 amino acids long. This sample stems from a study of early T cells in non-severe SARS-CoV-2 infection. Study context: Chains were unpaired, as sequencing was done on bulk RNA from unsorted whole blood.

Each single cDNA molecule received a unique molecular identifier. TCRdb re-derived calls from the 5' RACE reads in MiXCR, one entry per CDR3 protein. The repertoire holds under 140,000 distinct CDR3 sequences, with around 12% as singletons. Sequenced material: whole blood, taken at baseline. This chain connects TRBV4-1 to TRBJ2-3; 7 bases line up with TRBD2. The receptor's source is an adult who was a healthcare worker with PCR-confirmed SARS-CoV-2 infection or an uninfected control (not recorded which). This CDR3 reads CASSPAGVLRTDTQYF. The CDR3 DNA sequence: TGCGCCAGCAGTCCTGCGGGGGTCTTACGCACAGATACGCAGTATTTT.